This is a list of T cell receptor beta chains from one sample in a study of identical twins. Each CDR3 protein gets one entry after TCRdb re-called the 5' RACE reads with MiXCR. The sample holds 1.5 million to 2 million distinct CDR3 sequences, more than 30% seen once. The sample was cord blood. The source is a newborn girl in good health. CDR3s include the opening cysteine and the closing phenylalanine or tryptophan. A D gene is named only where the DNA matches it firmly. Clone size is not always given. Where it is, it says once, few, many or a class for expanded clones.

few | TRBD1 | TRBJ1-2 | 15 | TRBV3-1 | CASSQQGARNYGYTF | TGTGCCAGCAGCCAACAGGGGGCGCGAAACTATGGCTACACCTTC
NA | NA | TRBJ2-5 | 15 | TRBV11-2 | CASRSVLVPFWVQYF | TGTGCCAGCAGGAGTGTCTTGGTCCCGTTTTGGGTGCAGTACTTC
NA | TRBD1 | TRBJ2-4 | 14 | TRBV27 | CASSLDRGRNIQYF | TGTGCCAGCAGTTTGGACAGGGGGCGAAACATTCAGTACTTC
NA | NA | TRBJ2-1 | 15 | TRBV20-1 | CSARPTRDPYNEQFF | TGCAGTGCTAGGCCAACTAGGGACCCCTACAATGAGCAGTTCTTC
NA | NA | TRBJ2-5 | 17 | TRBV2 | CASSEADRGRRQETQYF | TGTGCCAGCAGTGAAGCGGACCGGGGGCGACGTCAAGAGACCCAGTACTTC
few | NA | TRBJ1-1 | 16 | TRBV5-1 | CASSSYVGQMNTEAFF | TGCGCCAGCAGTTCCTACGTCGGACAGATGAACACTGAAGCTTTCTTT
NA | TRBD2 | TRBJ2-3 | 14 | TRBV2 | CASIGGGAADTQYF | TGTGCCAGCATAGGCGGGGGGGCCGCAGATACGCAGTATTTT
few | TRBD1 | TRBJ2-3 | 14 | TRBV2 | CANPTGRPTDTQYF | TGTGCCAACCCGACAGGGCGACCCACAGATACGCAGTATTTT
many | NA | TRBJ2-3 | 14 | TRBV11-2 | CASSLEGPRDTQYF | TGTGCCAGCAGCTTAGAAGGTCCCAGAGATACGCAGTATTTT
NA | NA | TRBJ1-5 | 15 | TRBV12-3/TRBV12-4 | CASRTAGKGYQPQHF | TGTGCCAGCAGGACCGCAGGCAAGGGCTATCAGCCCCAGCATTTT
NA | NA | TRBJ2-7 | 18 | TRBV7-8 | CASSFHPRGLLGSYEQYF | TGTGCCAGCAGCTTTCACCCTCGTGGCCTTCTGGGCTCCTACGAGCAGTACTTC
few | TRBD1 | TRBJ1-1 | 14 | TRBV4-2 | CASSPTGGEDEAFF | TGTGCCAGCAGCCCGACAGGGGGTGAGGATGAAGCTTTCTTT
NA | TRBD1 | TRBJ1-1 | 15 | TRBV5-1 | CASSLNDRVNTEAFF | TGCGCCAGCAGCTTAAACGACAGGGTGAACACTGAAGCTTTCTTT
few | TRBD1 | TRBJ2-1 | 15 | TRBV6-1 | CASSVAWTGENEQFF | TGTGCCAGCAGTGTGGCCTGGACAGGGGAAAATGAGCAGTTCTTC
NA | NA | TRBJ1-2 | 13 | TRBV7-9 | CASSFNPRDGYTF | TGTGCCAGCAGCTTCAACCCCAGGGATGGCTACACCTTC
NA | TRBD2 | TRBJ2-1 | 16 | TRBV29-1 | CSVGLGGRVLNNEQFF | TGCAGCGTTGGATTGGGCGGGAGAGTACTTAACAATGAGCAGTTCTTC
few | TRBD2 | TRBJ2-1 | 16 | TRBV28 | CASSPGDSGREYEQFF | TGTGCCAGCAGTCCCGGAGACAGCGGGAGAGAGTATGAGCAGTTCTTC
NA | NA | TRBJ1-6 | 14 | TRBV10-2 | CASSESGENSPLHF | TGCGCCAGCAGTGAATCAGGGGAGAATTCACCCCTCCACTTT
few | NA | TRBJ1-6 | 15 | TRBV2 | CASSDEGSNNSPLHF | TGTGCCAGCAGTGATGAGGGTTCGAATAATTCACCCCTCCACTTT
NA | NA | TRBJ2-1 | 14 | TRBV5-1 | CASSPEEGYNELFF | TGCGCCAGCAGCCCGGAGGAGGGGTACAATGAGCTGTTCTTC
NA | TRBD1 | TRBJ1-4 | 17 | TRBV11-2 | CASSLRRWDRVEEKLFF | TGTGCCAGCAGCTTAAGACGATGGGACAGGGTAGAGGAAAAACTGTTTTTT
NA | NA | TRBJ2-1 | 16 | TRBV6-5 | CASRRAGSFSYNEQFF | TGTGCCAGCAGGAGGGCCGGGAGTTTTTCCTACAATGAGCAGTTCTTC
few | TRBD2 | TRBJ2-7 | 16 | TRBV20-1 | CSAVPGLAGSYNEQYF | TGCAGTGCTGTTCCGGGACTAGCGGGCTCCTACAATGAGCAGTACTTC
NA | NA | TRBJ2-3 | 14 | TRBV20-1 | CSADPFKGTDTQYF | TGCAGTGCAGACCCATTCAAGGGCACAGATACGCAGTATTTT
NA | NA | TRBJ2-7 | 12 | TRBV13 | CASSGRTNEQYF | TGTGCCAGCAGCGGACGGACCAACGAGCAGTACTTC
NA | NA | TRBJ2-4 | 16 | TRBV29-1 | CSVTDWKKDVKNIQYF | TGCAGCGTAACCGACTGGAAAAAGGACGTCAAAAACATTCAGTACTTC
NA | NA | TRBJ2-2 | 14 | TRBV4-2 | CASSFREDTGELFF | TGTGCCAGCAGCTTCAGGGAGGACACCGGGGAGCTGTTTTTT
NA | TRBD2 | TRBJ2-1 | 16 | TRBV20-1 | CSARDPTSGRTNEQFF | TGCAGTGCTAGAGATCCGACTAGCGGGAGGACTAATGAGCAGTTTTTC
NA | NA | TRBJ2-2 | 14 | TRBV6-5 | CASSYAPSGGELFF | TGTGCCAGCAGTTACGCTCCCTCCGGAGGGGAGCTGTTTTTT
once | NA | TRBJ2-7 | 15 | TRBV7-9 | CASSLALGYYNEQYF | TGTGCCAGCAGCTTAGCGCTGGGTTACTACAATGAGCAGTACTTC
few | NA | TRBJ2-1 | 16 | TRBV3-1 | CASSQDYRGSYNEQFF | TGTGCCAGCAGCCAAGATTATAGGGGCTCCTACAATGAGCAGTTCTTC
few | NA | TRBJ2-7 | 12 | TRBV12-3/TRBV12-4 | CASRGTLGEQYF | TGTGCCAGCAGGGGGACTTTGGGCGAGCAGTACTTC
few | TRBD2 | TRBJ2-1 | 16 | TRBV4-2 | CASSPRTSGSVNEQFF | TGTGCCAGCAGCCCCCGGACTAGCGGGAGTGTCAATGAGCAGTTCTTC
few | TRBD2 | TRBJ2-3 | 16 | TRBV7-2 | CASSLVAGGMADTQYF | TGTGCCAGCAGCTTAGTGGCGGGGGGCATGGCAGATACGCAGTATTTT
NA | TRBD2 | TRBJ2-7 | 13 | TRBV20-1 | CSARWDYSYEQYF | TGCAGTGCTAGATGGGACTACTCCTACGAGCAGTACTTC
NA | NA | TRBJ2-1 | 13 | TRBV5-1 | CASSFAISGEQFF | TGCGCCAGCAGCTTTGCGATATCTGGCGAGCAGTTCTTC
NA | NA | TRBJ1-1 | 14 | TRBV6-6 | CASSYQGLNTEAFF | TGTGCCAGCAGTTACCAGGGTCTGAACACTGAAGCTTTCTTT
few | TRBD2 | TRBJ2-3 | 15 | TRBV3-1 | CASSQTSGGPFAQYF | TGTGCCAGCAGCCAAACGTCGGGGGGGCCTTTTGCGCAGTATTTT
NA | TRBD2 | TRBJ2-3 | 15 | TRBV6-1 | CASRPFSGVGDTQYF | TGTGCCAGCAGACCCTTTAGCGGGGTCGGGGATACGCAGTATTTT
NA | TRBD1 | TRBJ1-1 | 14 | TRBV3-1 | CASSQGGTGGSAFF | TGTGCCAGCAGCCAAGGCGGGACAGGGGGCAGCGCTTTCTTT
few | TRBD2 | TRBJ2-1 | 16 | TRBV5-1 | CASSLGVGTSGRRQFF | TGCGCCAGCAGCTTGGGAGTCGGGACTAGCGGGCGGAGACAGTTCTTC
NA | NA | TRBJ2-1 | 13 | TRBV15 | CATSRLTFNEQFF | TGTGCCACCAGCAGGTTGACTTTCAATGAGCAGTTCTTC
NA | TRBD1 | TRBJ1-4 | 17 | TRBV7-9 | CASSPQGDLPGNEKLFF | TGTGCCAGCAGCCCACAGGGGGACCTCCCAGGGAATGAAAAACTGTTTTTT
NA | NA | TRBJ2-7 | 14 | TRBV24-1 | CATSDLGNSYEQYF | TGTGCCACCAGTGATTTAGGCAACTCCTACGAGCAGTACTTC
few | TRBD2 | TRBJ2-1 | 17 | TRBV20-1 | CSARGGTSGSGYNEQFF | TGCAGTGCTAGAGGGGGGACTAGCGGGAGTGGCTACAATGAGCAGTTCTTC
once | NA | TRBJ2-7 | 13 | TRBV7-8 | CASSWGGRYEQYF | TGTGCCAGCAGCTGGGGGGGGCGATACGAGCAGTACTTC
few | NA | TRBJ1-1 | 14 | TRBV29-1 | CSVNSRHANTEAFF | TGCAGCGTTAATAGCAGGCACGCGAACACTGAAGCTTTCTTT
NA | TRBD2 | TRBJ2-7 | 16 | TRBV10-3 | CAISDIAGHFPYEQYF | TGTGCCATCAGTGATATAGCGGGGCACTTCCCCTACGAGCAGTACTTC
NA | NA | TRBJ1-5 | 18 | TRBV24-1 | CATSAGLGDPLSNQPQHF | TGTGCCACCAGTGCCGGACTGGGCGACCCACTAAGCAATCAGCCCCAGCATTTT
NA | NA | TRBJ2-1 | 17 | TRBV6-6 | CASSSNPPGRENNEQFF | TGTGCCAGCAGTTCCAATCCGCCGGGACGGGAGAACAATGAGCAGTTCTTC
NA | NA | TRBJ2-7 | 16 | TRBV29-1 | CSVEVVSVRGIYEQYF | TGCAGCGTTGAAGTAGTCTCGGTTCGGGGGATCTACGAGCAGTACTTC
NA | NA | TRBJ2-7 | 17 | TRBV15 | CATSDATGKGYYYEQYF | TGTGCCACCAGCGACGCAACAGGGAAAGGATACTACTACGAGCAGTACTTC
few | NA | TRBJ2-1 | 14 | TRBV18 | CASSRRTDWDEQFF | TGTGCCAGCTCACGGAGGACAGACTGGGATGAGCAGTTCTTC
NA | NA | TRBJ2-3 | 13 | TRBV20-1 | CSAIVTSTDTQYF | TGCAGTGCGATCGTTACTAGCACAGATACGCAGTATTTT
few | NA | TRBJ2-1 | 17 | TRBV28 | CASSLNGTPLSYNEQFF | TGTGCCAGCAGCCTGAACGGGACGCCCCTTTCCTACAATGAGCAGTTCTTC
few | NA | TRBJ2-7 | 14 | TRBV27 | CASMKGRDSYEQYF | TGTGCCAGCATGAAGGGGCGGGACTCGTACGAGCAGTACTTC
few | TRBD2 | TRBJ2-7 | 16 | TRBV18 | CASSERASGGSYEQYF | TGTGCCAGCTCCGAAAGGGCTAGCGGGGGGTCCTACGAGCAGTACTTC
NA | TRBD1 | TRBJ1-6 | 16 | TRBV5-5 | CASSLGRTGLYSPLHF | TGTGCCAGCAGCTTGGGGAGGACAGGGCTGTATTCACCCCTCCACTTT
NA | TRBD2 | TRBJ2-1 | 16 | TRBV7-9 | CASSLVRTSGKDEQFF | TGTGCCAGCAGCTTAGTTAGGACTAGCGGTAAGGATGAGCAGTTCTTC
NA | TRBD2 | TRBJ2-1 | 16 | TRBV4-1 | CASSQGPGGSYNEQFF | TGCGCCAGCAGCCAAGGTCCGGGGGGCTCCTACAATGAGCAGTTCTTC